This T cell receptor beta chain is from a study of a mutant IDH1 vaccine in newly diagnosed glioma. Time point given: week 23, last vaccination. Each dose delivered 300 ug of mutant IDH1 20-mer peptide subcutaneously with imiquimod. Profiled with immunoSEQ multiplex PCR; TCRdb holds only in-frame clones, not every one. The sample shows about 43,000 clones, 84% of them seen only once. With respect to this clone: Its target is not known.

CDR1 is SGHRS and CDR2 is YFSETQ in the germline V gene. The CDR3 runs 15 residues. The V segment lost 4 bases and the J segment 2 bases; nucleotides outside the gene matches: 5. The receptor comes from a woman aged 18-29 years with glioma. Some clones in this sample may be carry-over from other donors' samples. Source: PBMCs, taken from a glioma patient whose treatment included an IDH1 peptide vaccine. The chain combines TRBV5-1 with TRBJ1-5; 8 bases map to TRBD1. The CDR3 bases are TGCGCCAGCAGCCCCGGACAGGGCCGCAATCAGCCCCAGCATTTT. It translates to CASSPGQGRNQPQHF.